Listed below are T cell receptor beta chains from one sample, sequenced in a study of T cells after yellow fever vaccination. TCRdb re-analysed the 5' RACE reads in MiXCR, keeping a single row per CDR3 protein. The sample shows approximately 450,000 distinct CDR3 sequences, 15% to 20% of them seen only once. Sequences were derived from PBMCs, sampled before the yellow fever booster vaccination. The receptors derive from a man between 18 and 35 years old who received the YFV17D yellow fever vaccine. The CDR3 runs from the conserved cysteine through the conserved F or W. The D gene is left open where the match is weak. Clone size is shown for a subset of rows, as once, few, many or a class of expanded clone.

abundance: few; v_gene: TRBV20-1; j_gene: TRBJ1-5; d_gene: .; CDR3aa: CSARDTGRMSNQPQHF; CDR3nt: TGCAGTGCTAGAGATACGGGGCGCATGAGCAATCAGCCCCAGCATTTT
abundance: .; v_gene: TRBV11-3; j_gene: TRBJ2-3; d_gene: .; CDR3aa: CASSSTFADTQYF; CDR3nt: TGTGCCAGCAGCTCGACCTTCGCAGATACGCAGTATTTT
abundance: few; v_gene: TRBV4-1; j_gene: TRBJ1-1; d_gene: TRBD1; CDR3aa: CASSQRQGTNTEAFF; CDR3nt: TGCGCCAGCAGCCAAAGACAGGGTACGAACACTGAAGCTTTCTTT
abundance: few; v_gene: TRBV11-2; j_gene: TRBJ1-2; d_gene: .; CDR3aa: CASRAGSNYGYTF; CDR3nt: TGTGCCAGCAGGGCAGGGTCTAACTATGGCTACACCTTC
abundance: few; v_gene: TRBV5-4; j_gene: TRBJ2-3; d_gene: TRBD2; CDR3aa: CASSTGGLAADTQYF; CDR3nt: TGTGCCAGCTCAACGGGGGGACTAGCCGCAGATACGCAGTATTTT
abundance: few; v_gene: TRBV7-2; j_gene: TRBJ2-3; d_gene: TRBD1; CDR3aa: CASSLETGGYTDTQYF; CDR3nt: TGTGCCAGCAGCTTAGAGACAGGGGGCTACACAGATACGCAGTATTTT
abundance: once; v_gene: TRBV12-3/TRBV12-4; j_gene: TRBJ1-5; d_gene: .; CDR3aa: CASTELGSNQPQHF; CDR3nt: TGTGCCAGCACCGAATTGGGGAGCAATCAGCCCCAGCATTTT
abundance: many; v_gene: TRBV20-1; j_gene: TRBJ1-5; d_gene: .; CDR3aa: CSARDRTFHGSNQPQHF; CDR3nt: TGCAGTGCTAGAGATAGAACCTTCCATGGGAGCAATCAGCCCCAGCATTTT
abundance: .; v_gene: TRBV20-1; j_gene: TRBJ1-5; d_gene: .; CDR3aa: CSARDTGGNQPQHF; CDR3nt: TGCAGTGCTAGAGATACAGGAGGCAATCAGCCCCAGCATTTT
abundance: few; v_gene: TRBV12-3/TRBV12-4; j_gene: TRBJ1-5; d_gene: TRBD1; CDR3aa: CASSLRVRGGHQPQHF; CDR3nt: TGTGCCAGCAGTTTAAGAGTCAGGGGGGGTCATCAGCCCCAGCATTTT
abundance: few; v_gene: TRBV11-2; j_gene: TRBJ1-1; d_gene: .; CDR3aa: CASSSQNTEAFF; CDR3nt: TGTGCCAGCAGCTCCCAGAACACTGAAGCTTTCTTT
abundance: .; v_gene: TRBV7-2; j_gene: TRBJ2-1; d_gene: .; CDR3aa: CASSFRGSGVNEQFF; CDR3nt: TGTGCCAGCAGCTTTCGAGGGTCAGGAGTCAATGAGCAGTTCTTC
abundance: .; v_gene: TRBV20-1; j_gene: TRBJ2-5; d_gene: TRBD2; CDR3aa: CSAVSGVETQYF; CDR3nt: TGCAGTGCAGTTAGCGGGGTCGAGACCCAGTACTTC
abundance: few; v_gene: TRBV10-1; j_gene: TRBJ2-7; d_gene: .; CDR3aa: CASSAQTGGAYEQYF; CDR3nt: TGCGCCAGCAGTGCACAAACAGGGGGGGCCTACGAGCAGTACTTC
abundance: .; v_gene: TRBV28; j_gene: TRBJ1-6; d_gene: TRBD1; CDR3aa: CASSGGQGWNSPLHF; CDR3nt: TGTGCCAGCAGTGGAGGACAGGGATGGAATTCACCCCTCCACTTT
abundance: few; v_gene: TRBV5-1; j_gene: TRBJ1-3; d_gene: .; CDR3aa: CASSRDRSSGNTIYF; CDR3nt: TGCGCCAGCAGCCGAGACAGGAGCTCTGGAAACACCATATATTTT
abundance: few; v_gene: TRBV6-1; j_gene: TRBJ1-1; d_gene: .; CDR3aa: CASSVPGIVTEAFF; CDR3nt: TGTGCCAGCAGTGTCCCAGGGATAGTCACTGAAGCTTTCTTT